What follows is one T cell receptor (beta chain) and its context. Antigen unknown. At the DNA level, this CDR3 is encoded by other sequences in the same sample as well. The entry originates in a study of OX40 agonist ivuxolimab in advanced cancers. In the study overall: Those treated in dose escalation had hepatocellular carcinoma, melanoma, renal cell cancer or head and neck cancer. General study points: The study did not work out the antigen specificity of the expanded peripheral T cells.

Repertoires were generated with immunoSEQ multiplex PCR, while TCRdb's copy carries only in-frame clones and drops some. The sample has tens of thousands of clones, approximately 92% seen once. The ends were cut back, 6 bases at V and 2 bases at J, with 12 bases in the middle. The CDR3 is 13 residues long. The germline CDR1 and CDR2 sequences are SQVTM and ANQGSEA. V usage is TRBV29-1 and J usage is TRBJ2-3; TRBD1 is a possible D gene (5 bases). The TCR originated in an adult with an advanced solid tumor such as melanoma, head and neck, liver or kidney cancer. The source material was CD4+ or CD8+ T cells sorted from blood, sampled in a trial of the OX40 agonist ivuxolimab. The CDR3 loop is CSVGQVNTDTQYF. In nucleotides, the CDR3 is TGCAGCGTGGGGCAGGTGAACACAGATACGCAGTATTTT.